The TCR beta chain under discussion was sequenced for a study of blood T cell repertoires in COVID-19. This table comes from immunoSEQ multiplex PCR, and its TCRdb copy is limited to in-frame clones, with some not included. In the table there are about 210,000 clones, under 90% of which are singletons. The TCR sequence derives from a woman older than 75 with COVID-19, enrolled during active disease. Sequencing was done on a sample of peripheral blood.

The CDR3 sequence: CASSSVPGRSGGTDTQYF. The CDR3 bases are TGCGCCAGCAGCTCTGTCCCGGGGAGAAGCGGGGGGACCGATACGCAGTATTTT. V usage is TRBV5-1 and J usage is TRBJ2-3; 9 bases map to TRBD2. With V trimmed by 3 bases and J by 6 bases, 17 bases remained unmatched. Germline V gives CDR1 SGHRS, CDR2 YFSETQ. The CDR3 totals 18 residues.